This TCR beta chain was sequenced during a study of cytomegalovirus exposure and HLA in healthy donors. Study-level results: The CMV antigen specificity of three CMV-associated chains was confirmed through in vitro analysis. A likely sequencing artifact accounted for one observed cluster of highly shared sequence variants. Among immune exposure information, only CMV serostatus was available.

The PCR had 60 Vbeta and 13 Jbeta primers. Sequencing was performed with immunoSEQ multiplex PCR; in TCRdb, only in-frame clones are kept and a portion is missing. The sample carries under 130,000 clones, 60% to 85% recorded once. V shed 6 bases and J 9 bases; nucleotides not matched to a gene: 8. The CDR3 is 14 amino acids. Germline CDR1 reads MDHEN; CDR2 reads SYDVKM. As to this clone: Antigen unknown.

The V and J genes are TRBV28 and TRBJ2-1; TRBD1 agrees at 10 bases. The specimen was PBMCs. This receptor was taken from a man aged 40-55 years in good health and CMV-seronegative. Written as DNA, the CDR3 is TGTGCCAGCAGAGGGACAGGGGCATCACGTGAGCAGTTCTTC. Residues: CASRGTGASREQFF.